This is a list of T cell receptor beta chains from one sample in a study of T-cell memory formation after mild COVID-19. MiXCR, applied by TCRdb to the 5' RACE reads, yields one record per CDR3 protein. Of around 250,000 distinct CDR3 sequences detected, approximately 10% appear once; the ten largest clones hold around 21%. The sample was PBMCs or a T cell subset sorted from them (not recorded which). All receptors derive from a man between 18 and 29 years old who had mild COVID-19 (a few samples of this study predate the infection). Cell type and time point are not known. Both conserved end residues are part of each CDR3.

>TRBV7-9|TRBJ2-3
CASSHDYRGRTDTQYF
>TRBV7-2|TRBJ1-2
CASSLVGGPYGYTF
>TRBV6-6|TRBJ1-6
CASSSSYNSPLHF
>TRBV11-2|TRBJ2-1
CASSHRTGFNEQFF
>TRBV4-1|TRBJ2-5
CASSQDVRGSGTQYF
>TRBV6-2/TRBV6-3|TRBJ2-2
CASSMGLPRAGELFF
>TRBV7-2|TRBJ1-1
CASSLYGTEAFF
>TRBV7-2|TRBJ1-3
CASSPTGLKGNTIYF
>TRBV7-2|TRBJ1-5
CASSSGGGGQPQHF
>TRBV29-1|TRBJ2-7
CSVGSSYEQYF
>TRBV18|TRBJ1-5
CASSPSDRRTLQPQHF
>TRBV4-2|TRBJ2-7
CASSQGGDRREQYF
>TRBV6-4|TRBJ2-1
CASSLTGTNNEQFF
>TRBV5-6|TRBJ1-1
CASSLVGRAEFTEAFF
>TRBV27|TRBJ1-2
CASSPHQDYGYTF
>TRBV20-1|TRBJ2-3
CSATSTIVRSGAFTDTQYF
>TRBV7-8|TRBJ2-3
CASSSKTSPDTQYF
>TRBV7-2|TRBJ1-2
CASSQQENYGYTF
>TRBV25-1|TRBJ2-5
CASSEFLERETQYF
>TRBV9|TRBJ2-7
CASSVDLVEQYF
>TRBV4-1|TRBJ1-5
CASSQDRGRGGNQPQHF
>TRBV6-2/TRBV6-3|TRBJ1-6
CASSYTTGRYNSPLHF
>TRBV6-6|TRBJ2-2
CASSYTRQGAGGELFF
>TRBV9|TRBJ2-3
CASSAETRVDTQYF
>TRBV5-1|TRBJ2-5
CASRGGSGETQYF
>TRBV12-3/TRBV12-4|TRBJ2-7
CASRGDRGDEQYF
>TRBV7-9|TRBJ2-7
CASSLFGQGPYEQYF
>TRBV11-1|TRBJ2-2
CASSSLRLGWTGELFF
>TRBV18|TRBJ1-3
CASSPGDLGGNTIYF